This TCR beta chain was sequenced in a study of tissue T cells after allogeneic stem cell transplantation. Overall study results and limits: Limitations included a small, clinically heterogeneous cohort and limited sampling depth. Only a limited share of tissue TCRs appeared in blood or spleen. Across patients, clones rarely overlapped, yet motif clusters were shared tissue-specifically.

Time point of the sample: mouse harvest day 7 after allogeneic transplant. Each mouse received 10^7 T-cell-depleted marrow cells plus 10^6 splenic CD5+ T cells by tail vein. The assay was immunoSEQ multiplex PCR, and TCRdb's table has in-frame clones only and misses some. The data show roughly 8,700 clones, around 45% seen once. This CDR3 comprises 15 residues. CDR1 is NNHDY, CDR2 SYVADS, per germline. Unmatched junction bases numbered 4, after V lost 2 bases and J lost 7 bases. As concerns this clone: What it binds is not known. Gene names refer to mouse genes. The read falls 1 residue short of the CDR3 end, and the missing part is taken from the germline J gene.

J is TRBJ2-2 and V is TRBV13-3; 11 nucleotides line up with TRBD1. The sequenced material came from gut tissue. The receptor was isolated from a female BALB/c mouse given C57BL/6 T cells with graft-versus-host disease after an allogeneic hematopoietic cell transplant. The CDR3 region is CASSEWTGGDGQLYF. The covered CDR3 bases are TGTGCCAGCAGTGAATGGACAGGGGGCGACGGGCAGCTCTAC.